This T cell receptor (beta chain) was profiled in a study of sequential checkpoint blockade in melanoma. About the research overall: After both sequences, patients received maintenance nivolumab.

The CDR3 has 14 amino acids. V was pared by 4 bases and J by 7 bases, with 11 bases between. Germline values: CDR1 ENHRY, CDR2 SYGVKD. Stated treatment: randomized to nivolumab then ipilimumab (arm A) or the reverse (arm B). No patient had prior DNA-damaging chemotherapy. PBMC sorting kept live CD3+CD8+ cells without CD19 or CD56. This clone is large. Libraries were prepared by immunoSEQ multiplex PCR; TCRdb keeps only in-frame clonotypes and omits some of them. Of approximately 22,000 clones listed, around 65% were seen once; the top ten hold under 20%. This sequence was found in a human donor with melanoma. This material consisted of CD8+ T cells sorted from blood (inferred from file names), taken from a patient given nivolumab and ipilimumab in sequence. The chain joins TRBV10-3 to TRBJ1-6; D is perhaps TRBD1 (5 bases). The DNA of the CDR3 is TGTGCCATCAGTGCCAGCCCAGGGAATTCACCCCTCCACTTT. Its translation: CAISASPGNSPLHF.